This paragraph reports one T cell receptor (beta chain). What it binds is unknown. Losses at the gene ends were 4 bases for V and 7 bases for J; bases not matched to a gene: 10. Germline CDR1 is KGHSH and CDR2 is LQKENI. The CDR3 sequence is 16 residues long. This sample is drawn from a study of cytomegalovirus exposure and HLA in healthy donors. Study summary: When 398 donors were genotyped, just over 80% of them were found to fall in the Caucasian-associated ancestry cluster. Whole-study results and caveats: It was in a later analysis that TCR association rates were seen to vary by HLA locus, highest for DRB1 and lowest for HLA-C. Later on, an analysis tied 15,000 to 20,000 TCR beta sequences to HLA alleles at 0.05 false discovery rate.

With 60 Vbeta and 13 Jbeta primers, the PCR was carried out. The table came from immunoSEQ multiplex PCR; TCRdb's copy has only in-frame clones and leaves some out. The table lists over 150,000 clones, around 88% of them singletons. Sequencing was carried out using PBMCs. V gene TRBV18 combines with J gene TRBJ2-7; 13 nucleotides align to TRBD2. This TCR derives from a woman aged 25 to 39 in good health and CMV-seronegative. CDR3: CASSQGTGTSGEEQYF. In DNA, the CDR3 is TGTGCCAGCTCACAGGGGACCGGGACTAGCGGGGAAGAGCAGTACTTC.